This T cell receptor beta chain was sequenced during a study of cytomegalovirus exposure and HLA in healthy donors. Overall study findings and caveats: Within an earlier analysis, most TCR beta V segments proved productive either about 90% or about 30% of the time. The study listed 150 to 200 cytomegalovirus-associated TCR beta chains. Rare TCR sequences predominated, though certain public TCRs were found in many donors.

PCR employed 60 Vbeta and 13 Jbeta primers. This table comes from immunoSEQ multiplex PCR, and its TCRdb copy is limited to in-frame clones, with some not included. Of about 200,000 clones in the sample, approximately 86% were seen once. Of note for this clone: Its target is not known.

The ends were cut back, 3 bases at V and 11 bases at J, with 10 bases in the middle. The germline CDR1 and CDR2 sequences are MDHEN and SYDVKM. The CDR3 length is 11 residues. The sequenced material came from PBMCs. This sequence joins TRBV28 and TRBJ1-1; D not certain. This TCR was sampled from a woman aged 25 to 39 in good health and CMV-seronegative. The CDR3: CASSFRGSAFF. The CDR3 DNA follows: TGTGCCAGCAGTTTCCGCGGGTCGGCTTTCTTT.